This T cell receptor beta chain is from a study of cytomegalovirus exposure and HLA in healthy donors. Study-level findings and limits: It was confirmed in vitro that a few of the CMV-associated chains were specific for CMV antigens. CMV serostatus was the only recorded immune exposure for donors.

As regards this clone: Its antigen is currently unknown.

The PCR made use of 60 Vbeta and 13 Jbeta primers. Here immunoSEQ multiplex PCR was the method, and the copy in TCRdb shows in-frame clones only, minus some. Of around 120,000 clones listed, around two thirds were seen once; the top ten hold around 9.7%. The CDR3 spans 20 residues. Germline V gives CDR1 SGHRS, CDR2 YFSETQ. V was clipped by 0 bases and J by 2 bases; unmatched bases: 14. This chain links TRBV5-1 with TRBJ2-2; 9 nucleotides line up with TRBD1. The clonotype was recovered from a woman in her forties in good health and CMV-seropositive. Input material: PBMCs. The CDR3 loop reads CASSLVGQGFPRANTGELFF. The CDR3 nucleotides read TGCGCCAGCAGCTTGGTGGGACAGGGTTTCCCTCGGGCCAACACCGGGGAGCTGTTTTTT.